This T cell receptor beta chain was recorded in a study of OX40 agonist ivuxolimab in advanced cancers. Study as a whole: Patients received ivuxolimab, an agonistic anti-OX40 (CD134) antibody. The study, taken as a whole, reports: Patients who responded partially at 0.1-3.0 mg/kg showed clonal expansion ranking among the lowest.

Comment on this clone: Its antigen remains unknown.

Sequencing was performed with immunoSEQ multiplex PCR; in TCRdb, only in-frame clones are kept and a portion is missing. The sample carries tens of thousands of clones, about four fifths recorded once. The germline V gene encodes CDR1 SGDLS and CDR2 YYNGEE. V dropped 2 bases and J dropped 4; count of bases not matched to a gene: 13. CDR3 size: 17 residues. The clonotype comes from an adult with an advanced solid tumor such as melanoma, head and neck, liver or kidney cancer. The input for sequencing was CD4+ or CD8+ T cells sorted from blood, taken in a trial of the OX40 agonist ivuxolimab. This chain links TRBV9 with TRBJ2-7; 9 bases map to TRBD1. The DNA for the CDR3 is TGTGCCAGCAGCGTCCGCCCGGGACAGGGAGCGAATTACGAGCAGTACTTC. It yields the protein CASSVRPGQGANYEQYF.